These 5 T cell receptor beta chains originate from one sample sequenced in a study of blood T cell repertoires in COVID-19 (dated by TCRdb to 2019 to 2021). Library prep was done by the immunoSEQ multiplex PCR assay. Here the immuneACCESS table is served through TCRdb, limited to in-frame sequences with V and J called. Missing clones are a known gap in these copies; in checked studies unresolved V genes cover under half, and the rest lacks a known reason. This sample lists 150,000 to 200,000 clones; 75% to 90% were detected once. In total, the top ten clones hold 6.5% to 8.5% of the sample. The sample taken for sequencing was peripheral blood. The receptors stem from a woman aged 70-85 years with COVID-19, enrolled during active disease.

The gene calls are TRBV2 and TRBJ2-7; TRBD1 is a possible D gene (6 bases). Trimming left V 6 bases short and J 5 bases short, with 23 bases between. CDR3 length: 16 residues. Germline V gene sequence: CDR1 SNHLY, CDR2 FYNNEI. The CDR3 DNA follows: TGTGCCAGCAGCGGGGATTTCGGGGACAAAGGCCACGAGCAGTACTTC. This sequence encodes CASSGDFGDKGHEQYF.

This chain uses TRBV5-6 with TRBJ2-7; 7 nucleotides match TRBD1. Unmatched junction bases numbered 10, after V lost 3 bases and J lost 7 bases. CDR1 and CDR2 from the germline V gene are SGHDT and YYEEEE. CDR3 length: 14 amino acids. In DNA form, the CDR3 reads TGTGCCAGCAGCTCGGGACAGAGGGCGTGGGAGCAGTACTTC. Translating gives CASSSGQRAWEQYF.

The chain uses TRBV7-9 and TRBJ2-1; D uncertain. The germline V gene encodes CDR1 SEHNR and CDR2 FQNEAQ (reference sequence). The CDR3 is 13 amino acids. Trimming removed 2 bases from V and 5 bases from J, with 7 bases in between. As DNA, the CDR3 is TGTGCCAGCAGCTTAATTCGAGACAATGAGCAGTTCTTC. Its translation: CASSLIRDNEQFF.

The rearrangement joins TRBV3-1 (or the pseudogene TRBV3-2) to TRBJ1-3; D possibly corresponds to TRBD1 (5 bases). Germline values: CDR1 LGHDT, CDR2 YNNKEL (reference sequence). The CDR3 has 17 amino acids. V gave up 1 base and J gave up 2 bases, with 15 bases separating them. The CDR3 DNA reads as TGTGCCAGCAGCCAAGGAGGGACTAGGCTAACTGGAAACACCATATATTTT. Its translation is CASSQGGTRLTGNTIYF.

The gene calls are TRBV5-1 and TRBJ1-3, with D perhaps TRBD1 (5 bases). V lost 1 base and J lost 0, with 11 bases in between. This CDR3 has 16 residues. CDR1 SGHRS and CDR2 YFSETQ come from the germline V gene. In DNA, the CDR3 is TGCGCCAGCAGCTTGTATCAACAGGACTCTGGAAACACCATATATTTT. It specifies CASSLYQQDSGNTIYF.